The text below deals with one TCR beta chain. An even split of each subset's genomic DNA across several immunoSEQ plates was performed. Sequencing used immunoSEQ multiplex PCR; TCRdb keeps in-frame clones, though not all of them. In the table there are about 600,000 clones, approximately 97% of which are singletons. This sample is drawn from a study of shared clonotypes between healthy human individuals. Study at large: Each donor's CD4 naive and CD4 memory cells filled three plates apiece, CD8 naive two, and CD8 memory one.

The sequence was collected from a woman aged 25 to 39 in good health. What was sequenced was naive CD4+ T cells sorted from blood. The subset here: CD45RA+ positively selected.

The CDR3 DNA reads as TGTGCCAGCTACGCCAGTTTAGGTGGAGGGAGGGCTTTCTTT. Translating gives CASYASLGGGRAFF. The chain recombines TRBV27 with TRBJ1-1; no definite D call. The germline CDR1 and CDR2 sequences are MNHEY and SMNVEV (reference sequence). The CDR3 contains 14 residues. Trimming left V 8 bases short and J 11 bases short, with 24 bases between.